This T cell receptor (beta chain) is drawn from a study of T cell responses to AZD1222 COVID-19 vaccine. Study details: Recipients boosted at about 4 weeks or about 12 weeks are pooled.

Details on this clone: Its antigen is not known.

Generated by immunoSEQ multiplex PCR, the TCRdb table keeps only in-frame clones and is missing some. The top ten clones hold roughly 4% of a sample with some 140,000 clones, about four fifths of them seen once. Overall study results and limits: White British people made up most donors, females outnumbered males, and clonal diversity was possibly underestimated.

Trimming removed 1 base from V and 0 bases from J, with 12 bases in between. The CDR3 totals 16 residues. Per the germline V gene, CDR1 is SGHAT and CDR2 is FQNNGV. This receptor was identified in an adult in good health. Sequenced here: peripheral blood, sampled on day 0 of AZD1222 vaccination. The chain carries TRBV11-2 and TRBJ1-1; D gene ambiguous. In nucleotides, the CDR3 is TGTGCCAGCAGCTTAGCGGCACAGAGACTGAACACTGAAGCTTTCTTT. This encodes CASSLAAQRLNTEAFF.